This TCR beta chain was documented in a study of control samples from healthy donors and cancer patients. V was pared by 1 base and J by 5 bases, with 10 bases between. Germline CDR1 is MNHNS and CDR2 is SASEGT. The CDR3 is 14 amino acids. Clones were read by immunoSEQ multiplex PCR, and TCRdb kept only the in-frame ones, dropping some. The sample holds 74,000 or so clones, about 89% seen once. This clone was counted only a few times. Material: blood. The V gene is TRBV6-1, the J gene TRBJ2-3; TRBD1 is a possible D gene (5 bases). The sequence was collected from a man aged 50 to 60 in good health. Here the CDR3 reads CASSEVWGQDTQYF. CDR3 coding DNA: TGTGCCAGCAGTGAAGTGTGGGGCCAAGATACGCAGTATTTT.